Presented here are 5 T cell receptor beta chains from one specimen sequenced in a study of blood T cell repertoires in COVID-19. Assay used: immunoSEQ multiplex PCR; TCRdb lists only in-frame clones, some missing. Counted here are some 150,000 clones, 84% occurring once; the ten biggest clones make up 7.2%. The sample consisted of peripheral blood. The receptors were sampled from a woman aged 45-60 years in a cohort sampled during active or convalescent COVID-19.

The chain links TRBV5-8 to TRBJ2-3; TRBD2 aligns across 10 bases. From germline, CDR1 is SGHTS and CDR2 YDEGEE. The CDR3 runs to 17 residues. Trimming cost V 2 bases and J 4 bases; bases outside gene matches: 10. CDR3 region: CASSFLLSGGAADTQYF. CDR3 in DNA: TGTGCCAGCAGCTTCCTTCTCAGCGGGGGGGCAGCAGATACGCAGTATTTT.

The chain couples TRBV11-2 to TRBJ1-1, with D uncertain. Germline values: CDR1 SGHAT, CDR2 FQNNGV. With 5 bases removed from V and 4 bases from J, the gap between germline ends came to 8 bases. The CDR3 is 12 residues long. CDR3 coding DNA: TGTGCCAGCAGCGTTCATTCCACTGAAGCTTTCTTT. The encoded protein is CASSVHSTEAFF.

This clone has a single count. V usage is TRBV2 and J usage is TRBJ1-5; weak D call: TRBD1 (6 bases). The germline V and J ends were trimmed by 6 bases and 3 bases, with 9 bases remaining between them. Germline V gene lookup returns CDR1 SNHLY and CDR2 FYNNEI. This CDR3 is built from 13 residues. The chain's CDR3 is CASRGHTNQPQHF. The CDR3 region has the DNA TGTGCCAGCAGGGGACATACCAATCAGCCCCAGCATTTT.

The sample holds one count of this clone. The chain couples TRBV7-9 to TRBJ2-7, with D uncertain. V lost 4 bases to trimming and J lost 2 bases, with 15 bases between them. Germline V CDR1 and CDR2: SEHNR, FQNEAQ (reference sequence). The CDR3 has 15 amino acids. This CDR3 is CASSSPERNTYEQYF. CDR3 sequence (DNA): TGTGCCAGCAGCTCCCCCGAGCGCAACACCTACGAGCAGTACTTC. Using reference TRBV7-9 and TRBJ2-7 for the parts outside the CDR3, the full variable domain is DTGVSQNPRHKITKRGQNVTFRCDPISEHNRLYWYRQTLGQGPEFLTYFQNEAQLEKSRLLSDRFSAERPKGSFSTLEIQRTEQGDSAMYLCASSSPERNTYEQYFGPGTRLTVT.

This clone was observed a few times. The chain employs TRBV3-1 (or the pseudogene TRBV3-2) and TRBJ1-1; D unclear. Trimming stripped 6 bases from V and 1 base from J, with 12 bases between. CDR1 LGHDT and CDR2 YNNKEL come from the germline V gene (reference sequence). The CDR3 contains 14 residues. CDR3 residues: CASRWEAGNTEAFF. The DNA of the CDR3 is TGTGCCAGCAGGTGGGAGGCTGGGAACACTGAAGCTTTCTTT.